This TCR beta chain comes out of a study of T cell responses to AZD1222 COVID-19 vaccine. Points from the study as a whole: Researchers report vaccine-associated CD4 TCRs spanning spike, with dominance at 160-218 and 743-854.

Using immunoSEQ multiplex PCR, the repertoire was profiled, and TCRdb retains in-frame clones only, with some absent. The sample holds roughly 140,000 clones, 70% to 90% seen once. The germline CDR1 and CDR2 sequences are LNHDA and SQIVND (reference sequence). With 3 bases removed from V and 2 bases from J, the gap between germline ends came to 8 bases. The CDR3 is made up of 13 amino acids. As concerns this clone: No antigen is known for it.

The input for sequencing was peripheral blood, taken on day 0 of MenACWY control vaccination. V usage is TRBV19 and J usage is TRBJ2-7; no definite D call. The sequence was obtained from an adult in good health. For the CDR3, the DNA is TGTGCCAGTAGTATGGGGTCTACCTACGAGCAGTACTTC. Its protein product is CASSMGSTYEQYF.